These 12 T cell receptor beta chains share one sample of origin, sequenced in a study of response to subunit inactivated influenza vaccine. A single record per CDR3 protein comes from TCRdb applying MiXCR to the RT-PCR reads. The sample contains roughly 650,000 distinct CDR3 sequences, 15% to 19% of which appear only once. Sequenced material: PBMCs from blood, taken roughly 13 days after vaccination. These receptors came from a man aged 50 to 59 who received an inactivated influenza vaccine.

This clonotype was seen repeatedly, ten times or more. This chain links TRBV2 with TRBJ1-1, with TRBD1 matching over 7 bases. Germline V CDR1 and CDR2: SNHLY, FYNNEI. With V trimmed by 0 bases and J by 1 base, 5 bases remained unmatched. This CDR3 has 16 amino acids. The CDR3 region is CASSEALDRANTEAFF. The CDR3 nucleotides are TGTGCCAGCAGTGAAGCGCTCGACAGGGCGAACACTGAAGCTTTCTTT.

This clonotype was detected ten times or more. J is TRBJ2-1 and V is TRBV29-1; D ambiguous. The CDR3 runs 15 residues. Germline V gene lookup returns CDR1 SQVTM and CDR2 ANQGSEA. V dropped 0 bases and J dropped 5 bases, with 14 bases sitting between them. DNA of the CDR3: TGCAGCGTTGAAGATCGGTGGGCGGCAGACAATGAGCAGTTCTTC. Translated: CSVEDRWAADNEQFF.

The CDR3, as DNA: TGTGCCAGCTCACCTCGACAGACCGCTTCGGGCACTGAAGCTTTCTTT. Protein product: CASSPRQTASGTEAFF. V and J are TRBV18 and TRBJ1-1; a possible D gene is TRBD1 (5 bases). The V gene's germline CDR1 is KGHSH and CDR2 LQKENI. V was shortened by 3 bases and J by 4 bases, with 18 bases between the two germline ends. This CDR3 comprises 16 residues.

This clonotype was counted only a few times. This sequence joins TRBV7-2 and TRBJ2-2, with D perhaps being TRBD1 or TRBD2 (6 bases each). The CDR3 length is 16 residues. Between the trimmed V and J ends, which lost 1 base and 3 bases, there was a span of 12 bases. Germline V gene lookup returns CDR1 SGHTA and CDR2 FQGNSA. The DNA for the CDR3 is TGTGCCAGCAGCTTAGTTCGGGGGCTGGACACCGGGGAGCTGTTTTTT. It encodes CASSLVRGLDTGELFF.

The V call is TRBV4-3, the J call TRBJ1-3, with D possibly being TRBD1 (6 bases). The length of the CDR3 is 14 residues. Germline CDR1 reads LGHNA; CDR2 reads YSLEER. Trimming removed 2 bases at V and 7 bases at J, with 12 bases between. The CDR3: CASSQTGHPNTIYF. In DNA, the CDR3 is TGCGCCAGCAGCCAAACGGGACACCCGAACACCATATATTTT.

This clonotype was observed a handful of times. This sequence joins TRBV20-1 and TRBJ2-7, with D perhaps matching TRBD2 (5 bases). CDR3 length: 12 residues. The V gene's germline CDR1 is DFQATT and CDR2 SNEGSKA (reference sequence). V dropped 2 bases and J dropped 6 bases, with 11 bases sitting between them. The CDR3 DNA follows: TGCAGTGCTAGAAGAGGGAGCCGCGAGCAGTACTTC. Translating it yields CSARRGSREQYF.

The J gene is TRBJ1-1, the V gene TRBV11-2, with D perhaps TRBD1 (6 bases). Germline values: CDR1 SGHAT, CDR2 FQNNGV. The CDR3 is made up of 14 amino acids. Trimming took 6 bases from V and 1 from J, leaving 12 bases between them. The DNA of the CDR3 is TGTGCCAGCAGAGTAGGGGGTCGGAACACTGAAGCTTTCTTT. The encoded protein is CASRVGGRNTEAFF. The complete variable domain, with remaining parts taken from reference TRBV11-2 and TRBJ1-1, reads EAGVAQSPRYKIIEKRQSVAFWCNPISGHATLYWYQQILGQGPKLLIQFQNNGVVDDSQLPKDRFSAERLKGVDSTLKIQPAKLEDSAVYLCASRVGGRNTEAFFGQGTRLTVV.

The table lists this clonotype with many counts. The chain has TRBV14 and TRBJ2-1; 12 bases map to TRBD2. The length of the CDR3 is 21 residues. Germline trimming cut 0 bases from V and 0 bases from J; bases unmatched to any gene: 12. Germline assignment: CDR1 SGHDN and CDR2 FVKESK. This CDR3 reads CASSQDHGLAGFLSSYNEQFF. DNA of the CDR3: TGTGCCAGCAGCCAAGACCATGGACTAGCGGGATTTCTGAGCTCCTACAATGAGCAGTTCTTC.

This clonotype was seen a few times. This chain connects TRBV5-1 to TRBJ2-6; 8 bases agree with TRBD1. CDR3 length equals 18 residues. From germline, CDR1 is SGHRS and CDR2 YFSETQ. J gave up 0 bases and V 1 base, and 6 bases lay outside the gene matches. Here the CDR3 reads CASSLLQGDSSGANVLTF. The CDR3 DNA is TGCGCCAGCAGCTTGTTACAGGGGGATAGCTCTGGGGCCAACGTCCTGACTTTC.

This clonotype occurred many times. The V gene is TRBV2, the J gene TRBJ2-7; D gene ambiguous. Germline V gives CDR1 SNHLY, CDR2 FYNNEI. The CDR3 sequence is 13 residues long. V lost 1 base to trimming and J lost 3 bases, with 7 bases between them. The CDR3 region has the DNA TGTGCCAGCAGTGAAGACAGTAACTACGAGCAGTACTTC. It translates to CASSEDSNYEQYF.

The V gene is TRBV29-1, the J gene TRBJ2-7; D may match TRBD1 or TRBD2 (5 bases each). Germline V lookup: CDR1 SQVTM, CDR2 ANQGSEA. Trimming stripped 4 bases from V and 7 bases from J, with 20 bases between. The CDR3 consists of 14 residues. DNA for the CDR3: TGCAGCGTTGCTCTCCCTTCGGGGCAGCAAGAGCAGTACTTC. Protein sequence: CSVALPSGQQEQYF.

V usage is TRBV9 and J usage is TRBJ2-2; no clear D gene. The CDR3 sequence is 14 residues long. Germline CDR1 SGDLS, CDR2 YYNGEE. With 0 bases removed from V and 1 base from J, the gap between germline ends came to 4 bases. In nucleotides, the CDR3 is TGTGCCAGCAGCGTAGAAGGGAACACCGGGGAGCTGTTTTTT. Translated, it gives CASSVEGNTGELFF.